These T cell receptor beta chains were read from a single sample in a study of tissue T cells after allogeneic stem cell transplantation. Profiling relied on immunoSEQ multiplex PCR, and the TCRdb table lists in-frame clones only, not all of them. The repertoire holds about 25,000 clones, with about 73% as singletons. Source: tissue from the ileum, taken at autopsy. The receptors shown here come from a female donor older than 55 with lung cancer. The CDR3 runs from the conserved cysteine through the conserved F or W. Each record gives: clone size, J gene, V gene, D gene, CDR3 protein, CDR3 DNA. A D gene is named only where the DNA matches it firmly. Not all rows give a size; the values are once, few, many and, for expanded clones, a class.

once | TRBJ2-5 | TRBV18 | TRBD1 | CASSPNRGVGETQYF | TGTGCCAGCTCCCCAAACAGGGGCGTTGGCGAGACCCAGTACTTC
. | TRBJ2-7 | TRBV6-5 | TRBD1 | CASSFQTGGLGEQYF | TGTGCCAGCAGTTTCCAGACAGGGGGCTTGGGCGAGCAGTACTTC
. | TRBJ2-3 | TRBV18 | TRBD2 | CASSGLAGVGTDTQYF | TGTGCCAGCTCAGGACTAGCGGGAGTAGGAACAGATACGCAGTATTTT
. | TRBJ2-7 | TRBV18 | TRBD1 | CASSPFDRVISYEQYF | TGTGCCAGCTCACCATTCGACAGGGTTATCTCCTACGAGCAGTACTTC
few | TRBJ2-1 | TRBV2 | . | CASSTLRTGRGAYNEQFF | TGTGCCAGCAGTACTCTCCGGACAGGCCGGGGGGCCTACAATGAGCAGTTCTTC
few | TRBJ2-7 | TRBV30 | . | CACGRSSSYEQYF | TGTGCCTGCGGAAGGTCAAGCTCCTACGAGCAGTACTTC
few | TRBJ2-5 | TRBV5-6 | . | CASSLFRKERQYF | TGTGCCAGCAGCTTGTTCCGAAAAGAGAGACAGTACTTC
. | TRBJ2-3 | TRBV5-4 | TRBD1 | CASSVQGASDTQYF | TGTGCCAGCAGCGTACAGGGGGCTTCAGATACGCAGTATTTT
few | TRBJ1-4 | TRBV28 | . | CASSPTGEGNQWKKKLFF | TGTGCCAGCAGTCCCACGGGGGAGGGTAACCAATGGAAGAAAAAACTGTTTTTT
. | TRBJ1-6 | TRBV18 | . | CASSPGSHSNSPLHF | TGTGCCAGCTCACCGGGGTCGCATTCTAATTCACCCCTCCACTTT
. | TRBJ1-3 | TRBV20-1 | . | CSASRTPGSGNTIYF | TGCAGTGCTAGTAGGACTCCCGGCTCTGGAAACACCATATATTTT
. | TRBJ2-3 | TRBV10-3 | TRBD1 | CATRDRGLGTDTQYF | TGTGCCACCCGGGACAGGGGGCTTGGCACAGATACGCAGTATTTT
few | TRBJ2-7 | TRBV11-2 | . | CASSRTWGWGSTYEQYF | TGTGCCAGCAGCCGTACTTGGGGGTGGGGATCGACCTACGAGCAGTACTTC
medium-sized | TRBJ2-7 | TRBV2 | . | CASSVCDLRCEQYF | TGTGCCAGCAGCGTTTGTGACCTGAGGTGCGAGCAGTACTTC
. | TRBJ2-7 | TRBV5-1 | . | CASSWGDYEQYF | TGCGCCAGCAGCTGGGGGGACTACGAGCAGTACTTC
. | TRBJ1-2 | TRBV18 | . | CASSPPVRVRYGYTF | TGTGCCAGCTCACCACCAGTCCGAGTTAGGTATGGCTACACCTTC
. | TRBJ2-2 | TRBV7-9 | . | CASSDDGDYTGELFF | TGTGCCAGCAGCGACGACGGGGACTACACCGGGGAGCTGTTTTTT
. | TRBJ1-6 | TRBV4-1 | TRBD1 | CASSGQGTSPLHF | TGCGCCAGCAGCGGACAGGGAACTTCACCCCTCCACTTT
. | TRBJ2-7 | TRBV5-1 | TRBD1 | CASATSGQTYEQYF | TGCGCCAGCGCCACATCGGGACAGACCTACGAGCAGTACTTC
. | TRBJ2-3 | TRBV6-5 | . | CASTEGAGPDTQYF | TGTGCCAGCACCGAAGGGGCGGGGCCAGATACGCAGTATTTT
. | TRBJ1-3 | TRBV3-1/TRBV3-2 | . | CASGDGGNTIYF | TGTGCCAGCGGGGACGGGGGAAACACCATATATTTT
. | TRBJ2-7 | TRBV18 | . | CASSPTTGGREQYF | TGTGCCAGCTCACCCACCACCGGGGGTCGCGAGCAGTACTTC
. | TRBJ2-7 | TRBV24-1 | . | CATSGGGTYEQYF | TGTGCCACCTCAGGAGGGGGAACCTACGAGCAGTACTTC
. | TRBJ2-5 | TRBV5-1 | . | CASRTDQETQYF | TGCGCCAGCCGGACGGACCAAGAGACCCAGTACTTC
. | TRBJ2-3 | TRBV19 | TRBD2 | CASKTRGSGDIADTQYF | TGTGCCAGTAAAACCCGTGGTAGCGGGGATATCGCAGATACGCAGTATTTT
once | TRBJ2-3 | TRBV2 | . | CASRQGGTDTQYF | TGTGCCAGCAGGCAGGGAGGCACAGATACGCAGTATTTT
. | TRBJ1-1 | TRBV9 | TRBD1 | CASSGQGALNTEAFF | TGTGCCAGCAGCGGACAGGGGGCGTTGAACACTGAAGCTTTCTTT
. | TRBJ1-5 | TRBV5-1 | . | CASSLNYNQPQHF | TGCGCCAGCAGCTTGAACTACAATCAGCCCCAGCATTTT
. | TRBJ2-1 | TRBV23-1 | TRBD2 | CASSPHHGGTSGRGEQFF | TGCGCCAGCAGTCCCCACCACGGCGGGACTAGCGGGAGGGGTGAGCAGTTCTTC
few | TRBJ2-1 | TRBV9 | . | CASSVGAALDEQFF | TGTGCCAGCAGCGTAGGAGCGGCTTTGGATGAGCAGTTCTTC
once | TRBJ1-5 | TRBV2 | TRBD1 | CASSEARQGKQPQHF | TGTGCCAGCAGTGAAGCGCGACAGGGGAAGCAGCCCCAGCATTTT
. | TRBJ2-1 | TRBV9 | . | CASSPRGLRGKRESYNEQFF | TGTGCCAGCAGCCCCAGGGGCCTTAGAGGAAAGAGGGAATCCTACAATGAGCAGTTCTTC
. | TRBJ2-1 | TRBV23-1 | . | CAKQVRYKRDPKLRDEQFF | TGCGCCAAGCAGGTCCGTTACAAACGGGACCCCAAGCTTAGGGATGAGCAGTTCTTC
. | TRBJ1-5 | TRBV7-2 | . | CASSLGRWGQPQHF | TGTGCCAGCAGCTTAGGAAGGTGGGGTCAGCCCCAGCATTTT
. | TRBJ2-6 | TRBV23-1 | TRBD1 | CASSQLRSYRGGGANVLTF | TGCGCCAGCAGTCAATTGAGGTCGTACAGGGGTGGAGGGGCCAACGTCCTGACTTTC
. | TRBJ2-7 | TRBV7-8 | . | CASSFRRNSYEQYF | TGTGCCAGCAGCTTTAGGCGGAACTCCTACGAGCAGTACTTC
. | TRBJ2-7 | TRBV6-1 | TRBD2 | CASSEATSGLPYEQYF | TGTGCCAGCAGTGAGGCGACTAGCGGGTTACCCTACGAGCAGTACTTC
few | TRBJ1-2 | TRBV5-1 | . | CASSLRAGDHNYGYTF | TGCGCCAGCAGCTTACGTGCAGGGGATCACAACTATGGCTACACCTTC
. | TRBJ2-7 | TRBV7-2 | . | CASSLQGLSYEQYF | TGTGCCAGCAGCTTACAGGGTCTCTCCTACGAGCAGTACTTC
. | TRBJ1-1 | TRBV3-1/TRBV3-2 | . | CASSQFKGHTEAFF | TGTGCCAGCAGCCAATTCAAGGGGCACACTGAAGCTTTCTTT
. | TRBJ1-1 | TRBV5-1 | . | CASSTGLRGGAFF | TGCGCCAGCAGCACAGGTCTAAGGGGAGGAGCTTTCTTT
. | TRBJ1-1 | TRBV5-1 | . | CASSPKWQAMNTEAFF | TGCGCCAGCAGCCCAAAATGGCAGGCCATGAACACTGAAGCTTTCTTT
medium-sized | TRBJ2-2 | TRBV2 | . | CASQLDTGELFF | TGTGCCAGTCAACTGGACACCGGGGAGCTGTTTTTT
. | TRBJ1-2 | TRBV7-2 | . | CASSLQVYRANYGYTF | TGTGCCAGCAGCTTACAAGTCTACAGGGCTAACTATGGCTACACCTTC
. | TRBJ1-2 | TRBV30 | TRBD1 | CAWTRQGAPSYGYTF | TGTGCCTGGACCCGACAGGGGGCGCCGAGCTATGGCTACACCTTC
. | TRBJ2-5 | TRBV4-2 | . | CASSQYREQTQYF | TGTGCCAGCAGCCAATACAGGGAACAGACCCAGTACTTC
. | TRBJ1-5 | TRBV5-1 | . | CASSLAGNQPQHF | TGCGCCAGCAGCTTGGCTGGGAATCAGCCCCAGCATTTT
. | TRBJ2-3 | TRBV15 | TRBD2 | CATSREGGSVNTQYF | TGTGCCACCAGCAGAGAGGGAGGGAGCGTGAATACGCAGTATTTT
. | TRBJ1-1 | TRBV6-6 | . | CASHFDSNTEAFF | TGTGCCAGCCACTTCGACTCGAACACTGAAGCTTTCTTT
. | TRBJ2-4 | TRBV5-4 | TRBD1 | CASSPQGAGIQYF | TGTGCCAGCAGCCCACAGGGGGCAGGCATTCAGTACTTC
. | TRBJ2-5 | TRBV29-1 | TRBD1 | CSVAGNRGLRETQYF | TGCAGCGTTGCAGGCAACAGGGGGCTTCGAGAGACCCAGTACTTC
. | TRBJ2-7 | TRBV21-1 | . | CASSSREPYEQYF | TGTGCCAGCAGCAGCCGGGAGCCCTACGAGCAGTACTTC
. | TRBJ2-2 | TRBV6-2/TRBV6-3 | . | CASGWGTGELFF | TGTGCCAGCGGTTGGGGCACCGGGGAGCTGTTTTTT